These T cell receptor beta chains were read from a single sample in a study of blood T cell repertoires in COVID-19. Some clones are missing from TCRdb's copy, which holds only in-frame ones; the method was immunoSEQ multiplex PCR. Altogether 350,000 or so clones are present, over 75% being singletons, with the ten largest covering roughly 1%. Input material: PBMCs or T cells enriched from blood (not recorded which). These receptors originate from a woman between 25 and 40 years old who had recovered from COVID-19. The CDR3 runs from the conserved cysteine through the conserved F or W. A D gene is named only where the DNA matches it firmly. Not all rows give a size; the values are once, few, many and, for expanded clones, a class.

d_gene	v_gene	j_gene	abundance	CDR3aa	CDR3nt
NA	TRBV19	TRBJ2-7	NA	CASRPGQTAYEQYF	TGTGCCAGTAGACCGGGTCAGACGGCCTACGAGCAGTACTTC
NA	TRBV24-1	TRBJ1-5	NA	CATSDSRGGDQPQHF	TGTGCCACCAGTGACTCCCGGGGTGGGGATCAGCCCCAGCATTTT
NA	TRBV2	TRBJ1-6	NA	CASSDASSPLHF	TGTGCCAGCAGTGATGCGAGTTCACCCCTCCACTTT
NA	TRBV4-3	TRBJ1-5	NA	CASSQDPGKDQPQHF	TGCGCCAGCAGCCAAGACCCAGGGAAAGATCAGCCCCAGCATTTT
TRBD1	TRBV27	TRBJ1-4	NA	CASSPGTGWGEKLFF	TGTGCCAGCAGTCCGGGGACAGGATGGGGTGAAAAACTGTTTTTT
TRBD2	TRBV4-3	TRBJ2-1	NA	CASSQDTNRTSSSYNEQFF	TGCGCCAGCAGCCAAGATACTAACAGGACTAGCAGTTCCTACAATGAGCAGTTCTTC
NA	TRBV7-8	TRBJ1-1	NA	CASSPRMNTEAFF	TGTGCCAGCAGCCCGCGGATGAACACTGAAGCTTTCTTT
TRBD2	TRBV27	TRBJ2-5	once	CASSFSTSGGTETQYF	TGTGCCAGCAGTTTTAGCACTAGCGGGGGCACAGAGACCCAGTACTTC
NA	TRBV6-4	TRBJ2-6	NA	CASRRDGANVLTF	TGTGCCAGCAGACGGGATGGGGCCAACGTCCTGACTTTC
NA	TRBV18	TRBJ1-1	NA	CASSPGGPNTEAFF	TGTGCCAGCTCACCCGGGGGTCCGAACACTGAAGCTTTCTTT
NA	TRBV30	TRBJ2-3	NA	CAWSEGGTDTQYF	TGTGCCTGGAGTGAAGGGGGCACAGATACGCAGTATTTT
TRBD1	TRBV29-1	TRBJ2-2	NA	CSVEGQGAVRTGELFF	TGCAGCGTTGAGGGACAGGGGGCGGTTCGGACCGGGGAGCTGTTTTTT
NA	TRBV2	TRBJ1-1	NA	CASSEVGGTEAFF	TGTGCCAGCAGTGAAGTTGGGGGGACTGAAGCTTTCTTT
NA	TRBV27	TRBJ1-5	NA	CASSLTYSNQPQHF	TGTGCCAGCAGTTTAACTTATAGCAATCAGCCCCAGCATTTT
TRBD1	TRBV7-2	TRBJ2-7	NA	CASSPWAGGYEQYF	TGTGCCAGCAGCCCGTGGGCAGGGGGCTACGAGCAGTACTTC
TRBD1	TRBV5-5	TRBJ2-7	few	CASSWSLDRGLEQYF	TGTGCCAGCAGCTGGTCGCTGGACAGGGGGCTCGAGCAGTACTTC
TRBD1	TRBV24-1	TRBJ1-2	NA	CATSDPPGTANYGYTF	TGTGCCACCAGTGACCCGCCTGGGACAGCTAACTATGGCTACACCTTC
NA	TRBV14	TRBJ2-7	NA	CASSQEVRGTYEQYF	TGTGCCAGCAGCCAAGAAGTTCGGGGGACGTACGAGCAGTACTTC
NA	TRBV2	TRBJ1-6	once	CASTPSDTTPGKIHF	TGTGCCAGCACCCCGTCCGACACTACCCCAGGGAAGATCCACTTT
NA	TRBV3-1/TRBV3-2	TRBJ1-1	NA	CASSHFTVNTEAFF	TGTGCCAGCAGCCATTTTACAGTGAACACTGAAGCTTTCTTT
NA	TRBV1	TRBJ2-1	NA	CTSSQTSGSYNEQFF	TGCACCAGCAGCCAAACTAGCGGGTCTTACAATGAGCAGTTCTTC
TRBD1	TRBV5-4	TRBJ1-1	NA	CASSQTGTGNTEAFF	TGTGCCAGCAGCCAGACCGGGACAGGGAACACTGAAGCTTTCTTT
TRBD1	TRBV28	TRBJ1-2	NA	CASSTGDSSNYGYTF	TGTGCCAGCAGTACGGGGGACAGCAGTAACTATGGCTACACCTTC
NA	TRBV15	TRBJ2-5	NA	CATSRDLGPQETQYF	TGTGCCACCAGCAGAGATCTGGGGCCACAAGAGACCCAGTACTTC
TRBD1	TRBV5-1	TRBJ1-2	NA	CASSLGGTGTDYGYTF	TGCGCCAGCAGCTTGGGAGGGACAGGGACGGACTATGGCTACACCTTC
NA	TRBV25-1	TRBJ1-4	NA	CASSDPGTLEKLFF	TGTGCCAGCAGTGATCCGGGGACACTTGAAAAACTGTTTTTT
NA	TRBV25-1	TRBJ1-5	few	CASSDTGNQPQHF	TGTGCCAGCAGTGACACAGGCAATCAGCCCCAGCATTTT
NA	TRBV7-9	TRBJ1-5	once	CASSAPGAQHF	TGTGCCAGCAGCGCCCCAGGGGCCCAGCATTTT
NA	TRBV24-1	TRBJ2-7	NA	CATSDWTSYEQYF	TGTGCCACCAGTGATTGGACATCCTACGAGCAGTACTTC